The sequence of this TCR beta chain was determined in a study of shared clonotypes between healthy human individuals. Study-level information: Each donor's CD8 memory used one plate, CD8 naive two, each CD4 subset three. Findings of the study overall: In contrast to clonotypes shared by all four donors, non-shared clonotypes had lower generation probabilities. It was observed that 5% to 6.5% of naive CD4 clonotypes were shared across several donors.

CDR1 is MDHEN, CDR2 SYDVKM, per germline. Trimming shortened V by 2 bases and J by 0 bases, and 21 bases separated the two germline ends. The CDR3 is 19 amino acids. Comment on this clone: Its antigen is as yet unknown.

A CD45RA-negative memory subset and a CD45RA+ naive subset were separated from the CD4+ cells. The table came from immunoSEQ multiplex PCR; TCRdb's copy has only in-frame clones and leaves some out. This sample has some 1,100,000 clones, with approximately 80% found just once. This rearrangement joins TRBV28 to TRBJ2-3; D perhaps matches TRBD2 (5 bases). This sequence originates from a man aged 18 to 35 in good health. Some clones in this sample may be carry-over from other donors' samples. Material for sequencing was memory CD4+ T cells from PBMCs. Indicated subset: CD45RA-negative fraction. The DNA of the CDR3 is TGTGCCAGCAGTTTAAGGCGGCCCCCGGTAGCGTACAGCACAGATACGCAGTATTTT. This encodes CASSLRRPPVAYSTDTQYF.